This TCR beta chain came from a study of blood T cell repertoires in COVID-19. As for the study in general: Sites across the United States, Italy and Spain contributed samples from acute and convalescent COVID-19. In each case, the material was cDNA or gDNA derived from T cells, B-cell-depleted T cells, or PBMCs.

This clone came up a few times. Authors' analysis steps: Reference gene primers were amplified, and this amplification served to estimate nucleated cell counts. The table came from immunoSEQ multiplex PCR; TCRdb's copy has only in-frame clones and leaves some out. D and trimming come from the DNA, and the V and J calls and clone size come from that table. The sample has about 220,000 clones; around 82% are singletons. The CDR3 contains 13 residues. V shed 5 bases and J 5 bases; nucleotides not matched to a gene: 2. CDR1 is WNHNN and CDR2 is SYGVQD in the germline V gene (reference sequence). Input material: peripheral blood. The rearrangement joins TRBV10-1 to TRBJ2-7, with 11 positions matching TRBD1. This TCR was sampled from a woman aged 70-85 years with acute or convalescent COVID-19. The CDR3 DNA sequence: TGCGCCAGCAGTACGGGACAGGGGGACGAGCAGTACTTC. Translation: CASSTGQGDEQYF.